One sample yielded the 2 T cell receptor beta chains listed below, sequenced in a study of Graves' ophthalmopathy and Graves' hyperthyroidism. Beta-chain TCR CDR3 regions were amplified from RNA transcripts. HTBI primers served in a first-round RT-PCR, which a second-round multiplex PCR followed. MiXCR was run by TCRdb on the multiplex PCR reads, yielding one entry per CDR3 protein. The table has about 170,000 distinct CDR3 sequences, 30% to 45% seen once. Material: peripheral blood. Receptors were obtained from a woman aged 35 to 49 with Graves' ophthalmopathy.

This clonotype was seen many times. The chain is built from TRBV6-5 and TRBJ1-1, with D unresolved. Germline V gives CDR1 MNHEY, CDR2 SVGAGI. The CDR3 has 16 amino acids. V was clipped by 2 bases and J by 0 bases, with 13 bases between them. For the CDR3, the DNA is TGTGCCAGCAGTTACACCCTCTTTACCCTGAACACTGAAGCTTTCTTT. It is translated as CASSYTLFTLNTEAFF.

In this sample, this clonotype turned up many times. V usage is TRBV2 and J usage is TRBJ1-1; the D is unclear. The V end was cut by 9 bases, the J end by 1 base, with 18 bases between. The CDR3 consists of 15 residues. In germline, CDR1 is SNHLY, CDR2 FYNNEI. In nucleotides, the CDR3 is TGTGCCAGTGCGTTCTCGACTAGATCGAACACTGAAGCTTTCTTT. Translation gives CASAFSTRSNTEAFF.